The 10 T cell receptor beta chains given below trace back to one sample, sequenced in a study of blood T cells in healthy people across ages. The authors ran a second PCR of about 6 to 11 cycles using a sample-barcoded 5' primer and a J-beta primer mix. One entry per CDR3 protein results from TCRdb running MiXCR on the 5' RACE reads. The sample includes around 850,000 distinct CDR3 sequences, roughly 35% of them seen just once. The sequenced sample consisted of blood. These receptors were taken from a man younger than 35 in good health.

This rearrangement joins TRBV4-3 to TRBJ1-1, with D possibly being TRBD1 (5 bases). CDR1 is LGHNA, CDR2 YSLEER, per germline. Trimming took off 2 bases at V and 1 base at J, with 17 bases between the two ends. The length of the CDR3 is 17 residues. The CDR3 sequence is CASSQSSGGIRNTEAFF. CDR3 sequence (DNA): TGCGCCAGCAGCCAAAGTTCGGGGGGTATCAGGAACACTGAAGCTTTCTTT.

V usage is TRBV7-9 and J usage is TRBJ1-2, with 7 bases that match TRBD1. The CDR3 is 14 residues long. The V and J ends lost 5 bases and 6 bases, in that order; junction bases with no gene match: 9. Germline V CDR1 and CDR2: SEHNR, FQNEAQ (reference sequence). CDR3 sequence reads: CASSRPGTANGYTF. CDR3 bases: TGTGCCAGCAGCCGTCCCGGGACAGCAAATGGCTACACCTTC.

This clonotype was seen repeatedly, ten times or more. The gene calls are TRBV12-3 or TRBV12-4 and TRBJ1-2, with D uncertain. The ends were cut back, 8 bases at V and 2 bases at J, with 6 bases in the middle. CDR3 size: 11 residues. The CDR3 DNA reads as TGTGCCAGCGGCGAAAACTATGGCTACACCTTC. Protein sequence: CASGENYGYTF.

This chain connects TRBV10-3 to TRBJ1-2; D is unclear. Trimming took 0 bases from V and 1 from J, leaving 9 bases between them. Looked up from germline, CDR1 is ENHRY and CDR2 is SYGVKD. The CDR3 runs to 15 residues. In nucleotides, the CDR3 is TGTGCCATCAGTGAGTCCGCACAGAATAACTATGGCTACACCTTC. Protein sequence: CAISESAQNNYGYTF.

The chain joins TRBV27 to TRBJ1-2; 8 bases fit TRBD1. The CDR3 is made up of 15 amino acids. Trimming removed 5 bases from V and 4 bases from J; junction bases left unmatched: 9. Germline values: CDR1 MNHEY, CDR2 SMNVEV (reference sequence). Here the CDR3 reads CASSPTTTGVYGYTF. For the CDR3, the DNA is TGTGCCAGCAGTCCCACGACGACAGGGGTCTATGGCTACACCTTC.

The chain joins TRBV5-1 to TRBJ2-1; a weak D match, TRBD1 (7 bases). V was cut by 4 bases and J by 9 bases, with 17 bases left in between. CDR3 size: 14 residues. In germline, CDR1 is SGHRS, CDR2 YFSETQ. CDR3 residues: CASSPPGGQGEQFF. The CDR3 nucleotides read TGCGCCAGCAGCCCCCCAGGGGGGCAGGGTGAGCAGTTCTTC.

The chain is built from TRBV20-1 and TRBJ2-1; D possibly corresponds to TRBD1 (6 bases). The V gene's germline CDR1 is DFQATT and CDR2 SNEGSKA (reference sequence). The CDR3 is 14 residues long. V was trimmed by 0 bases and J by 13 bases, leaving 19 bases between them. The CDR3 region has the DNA TGCAGTGCTAGAGAAGGGACAACCCGAGAGACCCAGTTCTTC. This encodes CSAREGTTRETQFF.

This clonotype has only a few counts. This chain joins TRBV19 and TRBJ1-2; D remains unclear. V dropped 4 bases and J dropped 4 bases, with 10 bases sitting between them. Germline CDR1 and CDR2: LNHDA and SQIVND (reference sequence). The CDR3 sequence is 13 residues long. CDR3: CASSTEVIYGYTF. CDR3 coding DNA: TGTGCCAGTAGTACCGAAGTCATCTATGGCTACACCTTC.

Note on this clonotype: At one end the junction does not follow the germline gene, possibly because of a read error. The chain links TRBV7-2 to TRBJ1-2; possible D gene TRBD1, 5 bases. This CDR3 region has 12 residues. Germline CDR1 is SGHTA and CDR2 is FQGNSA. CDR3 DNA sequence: TGTGTCAGCAGCGAGGGACGGAATGGCTACACCTTC. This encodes CVSSEGRNGYTF. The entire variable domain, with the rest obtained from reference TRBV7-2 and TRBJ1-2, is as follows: GAGVSQSPSNKVTEKGKDVELRCDPISGHTALYWYRQSLGQGLEFLIYFQGNSAPDKSGLPSDRFSAERTGGSVSTLTIQRTQQEDSAVYLCVSSEGRNGYTFGSGTRLTVV.

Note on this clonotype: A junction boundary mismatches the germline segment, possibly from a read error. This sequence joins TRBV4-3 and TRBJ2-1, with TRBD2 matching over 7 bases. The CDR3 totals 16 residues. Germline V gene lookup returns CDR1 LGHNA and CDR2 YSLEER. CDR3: CANSRSLGGTYNEQFF. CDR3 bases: TGCGCCAACAGCCGTTCCCTGGGGGGGACCTACAATGAGCAGTTCTTC.